This T cell receptor (beta chain) derives from a study of T cells in Graves' hyperthyroidism and ophthalmopathy. Study conclusions and caveats: Most clonotypes expanded in thyroid above 0.001 were likewise present in blood.

Each diagnosis was grounded in clinical symptoms, serum thyroxine and TRAb, thyroid ultrasound, and orbital computed tomography. Amplification of TCR beta CDR3 regions was performed using RNA transcripts as template. Initially, a first-round RT-PCR of the TCR CDR3 employed the HTBI primer set. TCRdb recomputed calls from the multiplex PCR reads with MiXCR, one row per CDR3 protein. This table has under 200,000 distinct CDR3 sequences, just under 9.5% appearing once. In this sample, this clonotype turned up many times. Antigen specificity is unknown. This clonotype originated in a woman aged 18-29 years with Graves' hyperthyroidism that later progressed to Graves' ophthalmopathy. The sample consisted of blood.

The CDR3 loop reads CASSQDRVAGTEAFF. The CDR3 bases are TGTGCCAGCAGCCAGGACAGGGTTGCGGGCACTGAAGCTTTCTTT. The chain joins TRBV14 to TRBJ1-1; TRBD1 matches 8 bases. The CDR3 contains 15 residues. V lost 3 bases and J lost 4; bases outside the gene matches: 7. Germline CDR1 SGHDN, CDR2 FVKESK.